Listed below are T cell receptor beta chains from one sample, sequenced in a study of blood T cell repertoires in COVID-19. Repertoires were generated with immunoSEQ multiplex PCR, while TCRdb's copy carries only in-frame clones and drops some. Here the sample spans over 120,000 clones, 75% to 90% being singletons. The sample comprised PBMCs or T cells enriched from blood (not recorded which). All receptors come from a man in his 60s who had recovered from COVID-19. The CDR3 runs from the conserved cysteine through the conserved F or W. Clone size is given for some rows only: seen once, a few or many times, or a class if the clone is expanded.

clone_size: NA; j_call: TRBJ1-5; v_call: TRBV7-6; cdr3_aa: CASSQSQNQPQHF
clone_size: NA; j_call: TRBJ2-7; v_call: TRBV7-8; cdr3_aa: CASSFHLTGPRSYEQYF
clone_size: NA; j_call: TRBJ2-1; v_call: TRBV18; cdr3_aa: CASSPPAGIGHEQFF
clone_size: few; j_call: TRBJ2-4; v_call: TRBV6-5; cdr3_aa: CASSSRQGTKNIQYF
clone_size: NA; j_call: TRBJ1-4; v_call: TRBV2; cdr3_aa: CASHYRGGTNEKLFF
clone_size: NA; j_call: TRBJ2-1; v_call: TRBV24-1; cdr3_aa: CATSDSSGGPVEQFF
clone_size: NA; j_call: TRBJ2-4; v_call: TRBV10-3; cdr3_aa: CAISESRGTKNIQYF
clone_size: NA; j_call: TRBJ1-4; v_call: TRBV5-6; cdr3_aa: CASSLGPEEKLFF
clone_size: NA; j_call: TRBJ2-6; v_call: TRBV10-3; cdr3_aa: CAISEGGIGDTYSGANVLTF
clone_size: NA; j_call: TRBJ2-7; v_call: TRBV27; cdr3_aa: CASSATSGGAREQYF
clone_size: once; j_call: TRBJ2-7; v_call: TRBV7-9; cdr3_aa: CASFNTRLAPTYEQYF
clone_size: NA; j_call: TRBJ2-7; v_call: TRBV3-1/TRBV3-2; cdr3_aa: CASSRGLHISSYEQYF
clone_size: NA; j_call: TRBJ2-7; v_call: TRBV7-3; cdr3_aa: CASSTHSGAYEQYF
clone_size: NA; j_call: TRBJ1-2; v_call: TRBV6-6; cdr3_aa: CASSSRQGAYYGYTF
clone_size: NA; j_call: TRBJ2-5; v_call: TRBV5-6; cdr3_aa: CASSLGRALQETQYF
clone_size: NA; j_call: TRBJ1-1; v_call: TRBV7-2; cdr3_aa: CASSFPVRGKIEAFF
clone_size: NA; j_call: TRBJ1-6; v_call: TRBV7-6; cdr3_aa: CASSSLGAASSSPLHF
clone_size: NA; j_call: TRBJ1-1; v_call: TRBV11-2; cdr3_aa: CASSDPRGTEAFF
clone_size: once; j_call: TRBJ2-1; v_call: TRBV7-2; cdr3_aa: CASSFKGGDEQFF
clone_size: NA; j_call: TRBJ2-3; v_call: TRBV24-1; cdr3_aa: CATSRSRGGDTDTQYF
clone_size: NA; j_call: TRBJ2-2; v_call: TRBV7-3; cdr3_aa: CASSLDGAGELFF
clone_size: few; j_call: TRBJ1-2; v_call: TRBV28; cdr3_aa: CASSLFARGTRSGYTF
clone_size: NA; j_call: TRBJ2-5; v_call: TRBV18; cdr3_aa: CASSPVIREETQYF
clone_size: NA; j_call: TRBJ1-5; v_call: TRBV28; cdr3_aa: CASSLSQGSNQPQHF
clone_size: NA; j_call: TRBJ2-2; v_call: TRBV10-1; cdr3_aa: CASSDLGGRGNTGELFF
clone_size: NA; j_call: TRBJ2-6; v_call: TRBV7-2; cdr3_aa: CASSLGGAGANVLTF
clone_size: NA; j_call: TRBJ1-1; v_call: TRBV2; cdr3_aa: CASSDPRNTEAFF
clone_size: NA; j_call: TRBJ2-1; v_call: TRBV18; cdr3_aa: CASSPTLTGGHEQFF
clone_size: NA; j_call: TRBJ2-1; v_call: TRBV15; cdr3_aa: CATSRGGGRSYNEQFF
clone_size: NA; j_call: TRBJ1-5; v_call: TRBV27; cdr3_aa: CASSRDRVSNQPQHF
clone_size: NA; j_call: TRBJ2-2; v_call: TRBV6-5; cdr3_aa: CASRTGLGELFF
clone_size: NA; j_call: TRBJ1-1; v_call: TRBV11-2; cdr3_aa: CASSFTGAEAFF
clone_size: NA; j_call: TRBJ1-5; v_call: TRBV10-3; cdr3_aa: CAIRDGQGVQPQHF
clone_size: NA; j_call: TRBJ2-2; v_call: TRBV6-1; cdr3_aa: CASSEERGSGELFF
clone_size: NA; j_call: TRBJ2-3; v_call: TRBV9; cdr3_aa: CASSPLADTQYF
clone_size: NA; j_call: TRBJ1-4; v_call: TRBV6-1; cdr3_aa: CASSEGTGNDEKLFF
clone_size: NA; j_call: TRBJ1-5; v_call: TRBV12-3/TRBV12-4; cdr3_aa: CASSSRDTQPQHF
clone_size: once; j_call: TRBJ1-2; v_call: TRBV19; cdr3_aa: CASSILGAATYGYTF
clone_size: NA; j_call: TRBJ1-5; v_call: TRBV5-4; cdr3_aa: CASSFGQGQPQHF
clone_size: NA; j_call: TRBJ2-7; v_call: TRBV7-2; cdr3_aa: CASSLYYEQYF
clone_size: NA; j_call: TRBJ2-7; v_call: TRBV18; cdr3_aa: CASSPPGQGAREQYF
clone_size: NA; j_call: TRBJ1-1; v_call: TRBV5-1; cdr3_aa: CASSLKLETEAFF
clone_size: once; j_call: TRBJ1-5; v_call: TRBV27; cdr3_aa: CASSPLGGTGGQPQHF
clone_size: once; j_call: TRBJ1-2; v_call: TRBV29-1; cdr3_aa: CSAGTVAPSYGYTF
clone_size: NA; j_call: TRBJ2-2; v_call: TRBV6-5; cdr3_aa: CASSPRRANTGELFF
clone_size: NA; j_call: TRBJ2-7; v_call: TRBV28; cdr3_aa: CASSLRERLYEQYF
clone_size: NA; j_call: TRBJ2-5; v_call: TRBV5-6; cdr3_aa: CASSLGGAQYF
clone_size: NA; j_call: TRBJ1-1; v_call: TRBV30; cdr3_aa: CAWSGQGRVNTEAFF
clone_size: NA; j_call: TRBJ1-2; v_call: TRBV5-4; cdr3_aa: CASSGGGGYGYTF
clone_size: NA; j_call: TRBJ1-2; v_call: TRBV28; cdr3_aa: CASTSGSGRIYGYTF
clone_size: once; j_call: TRBJ1-1; v_call: TRBV7-8; cdr3_aa: CASSQRGRDTEAFF
clone_size: NA; j_call: TRBJ2-3; v_call: TRBV5-4; cdr3_aa: CASSLAGSGRNTQYF
clone_size: NA; j_call: TRBJ2-1; v_call: TRBV5-4; cdr3_aa: CASSSAVSYNEQFF
clone_size: NA; j_call: TRBJ2-3; v_call: TRBV5-1; cdr3_aa: CASSLQSVADTQYF
clone_size: NA; j_call: TRBJ1-2; v_call: TRBV27; cdr3_aa: CASSFRDRGYGYTF
clone_size: NA; j_call: TRBJ2-7; v_call: TRBV10-3; cdr3_aa: CAISALGQGYEQYF
clone_size: NA; j_call: TRBJ2-2; v_call: TRBV6-4; cdr3_aa: CASSVEGTGELFF
clone_size: NA; j_call: TRBJ2-7; v_call: TRBV6-5; cdr3_aa: CASERGQGIGEQYF
clone_size: few; j_call: TRBJ2-2; v_call: TRBV5-1; cdr3_aa: CASSLYETTGELFF
clone_size: NA; j_call: TRBJ1-5; v_call: TRBV29-1; cdr3_aa: CSVDTGGGNQPQHF